This paragraph covers one T cell receptor (beta chain) sequence. There are 14 residues in the CDR3. V dropped 0 bases and J dropped 8 bases, with 11 bases sitting between them. CDR1 and CDR2 from the germline V gene are LGHNA and YSLEER. Assay: immunoSEQ multiplex PCR; the TCRdb copy retains only in-frame clones and omits some. In the table there are about 2 million clones, about 95% of which are singletons. The source of the sample is a study of shared clonotypes between healthy human individuals. In the naive CD8 group, cells lacked CD45RO and were positively selected for CCR7, so terminally differentiated effector memory CD45RA+ cells were left out.

The genes are TRBV4-3 and TRBJ2-1; D not resolved. The sequenced material came from naive CD8+ T cells sorted from blood. The clonotype originates from a man between 18 and 29 years old in good health. The CDR3 sequence: CASSQDLSWDEQFF. The CDR3 DNA follows: TGCGCCAGCAGCCAAGATCTAAGCTGGGATGAGCAGTTCTTC.